This paragraph covers one TCR beta chain sequence. This sample is drawn from a study of blood T cell repertoires in COVID-19. For the study at large: Acute-phase and convalescent COVID-19 samples originated in the United States, Italy and Spain.

As originally analysed: Using reference gene primer amplification, nucleated cell counts were estimated. Using immunoSEQ multiplex PCR, the repertoire was profiled, and TCRdb retains in-frame clones only, with some absent. For V, J and clone size, that table is used; D and trimming come from the DNA. Here the sample spans over 130,000 clones, about three quarters being singletons. The CDR3 loop spans 14 amino acids. Germline CDR1 and CDR2: MNHEY and SVGAGI. V gave up 7 bases and J gave up 6 bases; unmatched junction bases: 9. Individuals aged about 18 to 100 years were recruited from 20 to 25 US areas. The recovered donors of Cohort 3 showed two negative PCRs, clearance, or symptom resolution.

The sequence was obtained from a woman aged 45-65 years who had recovered from COVID-19. The J gene is TRBJ1-5, the V gene TRBV6-5; 7 positions match TRBD1. Sequencing input: PBMCs or T cells enriched from blood (not recorded which). The chain's CDR3 is CASMDRSEVQPQHF. The CDR3 DNA reads TGTGCCAGCATGGACAGGTCTGAGGTTCAGCCCCAGCATTTT.